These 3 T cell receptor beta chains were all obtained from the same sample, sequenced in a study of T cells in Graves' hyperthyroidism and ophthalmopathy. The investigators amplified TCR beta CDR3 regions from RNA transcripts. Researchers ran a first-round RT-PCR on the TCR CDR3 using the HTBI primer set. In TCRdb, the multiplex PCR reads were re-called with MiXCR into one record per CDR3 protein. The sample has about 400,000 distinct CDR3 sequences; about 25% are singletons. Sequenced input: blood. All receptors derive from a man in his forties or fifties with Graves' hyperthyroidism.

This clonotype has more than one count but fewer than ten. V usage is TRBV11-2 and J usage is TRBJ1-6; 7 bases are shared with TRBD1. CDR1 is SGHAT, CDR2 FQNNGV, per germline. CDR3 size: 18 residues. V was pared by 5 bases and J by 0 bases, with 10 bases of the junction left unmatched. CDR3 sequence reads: CASSRQGGYGSYNSPLHF. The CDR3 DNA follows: TGTGCCAGCAGCCGACAGGGAGGCTACGGCTCCTATAATTCACCCCTCCACTTT.

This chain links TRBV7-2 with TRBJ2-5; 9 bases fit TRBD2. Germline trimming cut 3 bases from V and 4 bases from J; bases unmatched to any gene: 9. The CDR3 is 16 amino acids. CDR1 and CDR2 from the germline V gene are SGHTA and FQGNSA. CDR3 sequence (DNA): TGTGCCAGCAGCTTTGGGGTGAAGCGGGAGGTAGAGACCCAGTACTTC. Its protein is CASSFGVKREVETQYF.

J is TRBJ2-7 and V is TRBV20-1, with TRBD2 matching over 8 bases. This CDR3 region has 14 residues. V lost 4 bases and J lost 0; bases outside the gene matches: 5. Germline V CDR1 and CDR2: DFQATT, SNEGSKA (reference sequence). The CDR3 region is CSAISGIHSYEQYF. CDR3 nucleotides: TGCAGTGCTATTAGCGGGATACACTCCTACGAGCAGTACTTC.